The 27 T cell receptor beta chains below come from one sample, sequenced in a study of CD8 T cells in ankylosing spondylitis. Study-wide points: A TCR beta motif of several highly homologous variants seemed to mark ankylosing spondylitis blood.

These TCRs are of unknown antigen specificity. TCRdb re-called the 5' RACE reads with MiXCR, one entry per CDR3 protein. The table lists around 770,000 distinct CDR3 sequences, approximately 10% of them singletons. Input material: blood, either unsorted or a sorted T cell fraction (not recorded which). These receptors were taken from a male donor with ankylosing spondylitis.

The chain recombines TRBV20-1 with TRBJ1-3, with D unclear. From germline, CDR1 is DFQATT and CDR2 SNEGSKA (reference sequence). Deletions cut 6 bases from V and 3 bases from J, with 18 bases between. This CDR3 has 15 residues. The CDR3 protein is CSAQAFPGSGNTIYF. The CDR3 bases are TGCAGTGCCCAGGCCTTCCCGGGGAGTGGAAACACCATATATTTT.

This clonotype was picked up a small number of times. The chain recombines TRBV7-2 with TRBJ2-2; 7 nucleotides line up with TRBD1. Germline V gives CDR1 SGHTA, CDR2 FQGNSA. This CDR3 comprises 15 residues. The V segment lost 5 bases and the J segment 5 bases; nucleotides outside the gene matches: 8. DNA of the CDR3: TGTGCCAGCAGCCGGGACAGCACACGAACCGGGGAGCTGTTTTTT. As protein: CASSRDSTRTGELFF.

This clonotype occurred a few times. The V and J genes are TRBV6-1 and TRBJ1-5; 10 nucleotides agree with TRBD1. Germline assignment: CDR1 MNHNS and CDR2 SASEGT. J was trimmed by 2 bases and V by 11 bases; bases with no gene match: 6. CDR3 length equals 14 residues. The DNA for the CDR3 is TGTGCCGGAAGACAGGGGGCTGGCAATCAGCCCCAGCATTTT. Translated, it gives CAGRQGAGNQPQHF.

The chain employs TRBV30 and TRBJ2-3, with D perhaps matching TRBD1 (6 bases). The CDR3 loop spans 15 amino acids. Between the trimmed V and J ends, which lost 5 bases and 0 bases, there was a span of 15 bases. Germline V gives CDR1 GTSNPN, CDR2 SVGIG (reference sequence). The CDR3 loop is CAWEGTPVSTDTQYF. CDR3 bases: TGTGCCTGGGAAGGGACACCCGTTAGCACAGATACGCAGTATTTT. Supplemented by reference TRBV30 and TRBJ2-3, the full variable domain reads SQTIHQWPATLVQPVGSPLSLECTVEGTSNPNLYWYRQAAGRGLQLLFYSVGIGQISSEVPQNLSASRPQDRQFILSSKKLLLSDSGFYLCAWEGTPVSTDTQYFGPGTRLTVL.

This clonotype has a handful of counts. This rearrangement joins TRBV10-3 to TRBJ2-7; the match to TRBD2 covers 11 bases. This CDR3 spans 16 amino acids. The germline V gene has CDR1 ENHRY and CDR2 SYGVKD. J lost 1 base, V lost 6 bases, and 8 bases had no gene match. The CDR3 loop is CAISNPGTSGSYEQYF. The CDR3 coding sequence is TGTGCCATCAGCAACCCCGGGACTAGCGGATCCTACGAGCAGTACTTC.

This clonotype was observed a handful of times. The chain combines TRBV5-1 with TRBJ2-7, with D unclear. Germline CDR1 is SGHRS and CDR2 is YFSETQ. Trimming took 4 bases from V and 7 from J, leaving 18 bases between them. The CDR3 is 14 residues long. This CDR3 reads CASSPRTLKEEQYF. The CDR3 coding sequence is TGCGCCAGCAGCCCCCGGACCTTAAAAGAAGAGCAGTACTTC.

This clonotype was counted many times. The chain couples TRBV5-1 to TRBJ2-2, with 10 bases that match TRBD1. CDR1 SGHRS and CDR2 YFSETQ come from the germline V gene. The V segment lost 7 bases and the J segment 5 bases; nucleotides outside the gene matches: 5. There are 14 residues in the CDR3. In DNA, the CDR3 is TGCGCCAGCTCCGGGACAGGGGTGACCGGGGAGCTGTTTTTT. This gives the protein CASSGTGVTGELFF.

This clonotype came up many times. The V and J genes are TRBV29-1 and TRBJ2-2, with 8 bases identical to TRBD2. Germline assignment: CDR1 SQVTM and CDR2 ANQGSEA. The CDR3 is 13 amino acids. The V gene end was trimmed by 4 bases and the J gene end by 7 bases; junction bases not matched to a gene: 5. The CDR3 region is CSVGNGRGGELFF. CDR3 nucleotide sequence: TGCAGCGTTGGCAACGGGAGGGGCGGGGAGCTGTTTTTT.

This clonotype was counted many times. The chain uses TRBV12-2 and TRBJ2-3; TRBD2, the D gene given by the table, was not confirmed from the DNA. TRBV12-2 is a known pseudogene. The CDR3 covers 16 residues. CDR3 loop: CASRLGWRAATDTQYF. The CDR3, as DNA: TGTGCAAGTCGCTTAGGGTGGCGGGCAGCCACAGATACGCAGTATTTT.

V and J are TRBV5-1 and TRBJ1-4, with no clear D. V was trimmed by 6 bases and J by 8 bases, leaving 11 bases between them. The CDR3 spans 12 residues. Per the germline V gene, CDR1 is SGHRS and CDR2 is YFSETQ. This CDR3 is CASKDGGEKLFF. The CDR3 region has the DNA TGCGCCAGCAAGGACGGAGGGGAAAAACTGTTTTTT.

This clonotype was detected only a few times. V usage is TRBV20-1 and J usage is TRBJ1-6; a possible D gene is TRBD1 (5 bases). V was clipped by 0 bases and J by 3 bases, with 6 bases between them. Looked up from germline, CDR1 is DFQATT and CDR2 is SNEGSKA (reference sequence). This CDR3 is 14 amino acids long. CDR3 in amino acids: CSARDRVYNSPLHF. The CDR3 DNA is TGCAGTGCTAGAGACAGGGTCTATAATTCACCCCTCCACTTT.

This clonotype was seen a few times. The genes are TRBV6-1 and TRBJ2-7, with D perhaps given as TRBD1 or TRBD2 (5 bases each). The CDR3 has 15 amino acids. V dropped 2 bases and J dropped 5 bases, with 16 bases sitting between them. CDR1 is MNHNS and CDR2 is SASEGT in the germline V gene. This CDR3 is CASSEYGGWSHEQYF. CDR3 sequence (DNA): TGTGCCAGCAGTGAATATGGGGGTTGGTCCCACGAGCAGTACTTC.

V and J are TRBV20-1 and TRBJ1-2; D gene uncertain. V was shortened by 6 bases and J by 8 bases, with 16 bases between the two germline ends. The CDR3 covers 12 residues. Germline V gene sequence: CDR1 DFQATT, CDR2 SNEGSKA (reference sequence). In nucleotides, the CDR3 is TGCAGTGCGCGACCGGGAAGTATCGGCTACACCTTC. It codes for CSARPGSIGYTF.

The CDR3: CSARGTGAHNSPLHF. CDR3 nucleotides: TGCAGTGCTAGGGGGACAGGGGCCCATAATTCACCCCTCCACTTT. The rearrangement links TRBV20-1 to TRBJ1-6; 10 bases align to TRBD1. CDR3 size: 15 residues. Germline V gene sequence: CDR1 DFQATT, CDR2 SNEGSKA (reference sequence). The junction had 4 bases not matched to a gene; V was cut back by 3 bases and J by 5 bases.

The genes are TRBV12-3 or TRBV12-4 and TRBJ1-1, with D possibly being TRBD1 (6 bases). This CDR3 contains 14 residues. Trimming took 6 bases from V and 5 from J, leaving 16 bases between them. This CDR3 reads CASSLRGGRTEAFF. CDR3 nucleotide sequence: TGTGCCAGCAGCCTTCGGGGGGGGCGAACTGAAGCTTTCTTT.

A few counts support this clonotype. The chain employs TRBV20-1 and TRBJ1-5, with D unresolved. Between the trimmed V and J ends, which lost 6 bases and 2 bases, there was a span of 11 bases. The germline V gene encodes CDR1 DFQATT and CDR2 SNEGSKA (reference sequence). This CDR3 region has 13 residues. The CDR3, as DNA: TGCAGTGCCTGGGTGGGCCGCAATCAGCCCCAGCATTTT. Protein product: CSAWVGRNQPQHF.

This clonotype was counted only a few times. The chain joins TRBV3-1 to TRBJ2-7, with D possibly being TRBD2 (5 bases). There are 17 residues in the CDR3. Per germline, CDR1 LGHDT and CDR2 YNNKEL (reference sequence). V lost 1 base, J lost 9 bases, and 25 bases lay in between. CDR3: CASSQGLAAYFVVRQYF. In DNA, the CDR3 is TGTGCCAGCAGCCAAGGTCTAGCAGCCTACTTCGTTGTGCGGCAGTACTTC.

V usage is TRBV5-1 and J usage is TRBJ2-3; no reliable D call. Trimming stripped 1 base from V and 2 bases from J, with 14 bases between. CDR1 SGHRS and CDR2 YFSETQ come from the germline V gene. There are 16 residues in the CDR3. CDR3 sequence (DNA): TGCGCCAGCAGCTTGTTAACAGCTACATTCACAGATACGCAGTATTTT. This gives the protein CASSLLTATFTDTQYF. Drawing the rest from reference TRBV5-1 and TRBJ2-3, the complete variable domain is KAGVTQTPRYLIKTRGQQVTLSCSPISGHRSVSWYQQTPGQGLQFLFEYFSETQRNKGNFPGRFSGRQFSNSRSEMNVSTLELGDSALYLCASSLLTATFTDTQYFGPGTRLTVL.

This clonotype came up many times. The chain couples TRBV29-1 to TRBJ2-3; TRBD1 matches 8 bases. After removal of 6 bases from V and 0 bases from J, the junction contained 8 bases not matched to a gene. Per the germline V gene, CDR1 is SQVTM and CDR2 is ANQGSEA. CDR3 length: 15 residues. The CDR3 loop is CSVATGTGSTDTQYF. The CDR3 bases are TGCAGCGTGGCTACCGGGACAGGTAGCACAGATACGCAGTATTTT.

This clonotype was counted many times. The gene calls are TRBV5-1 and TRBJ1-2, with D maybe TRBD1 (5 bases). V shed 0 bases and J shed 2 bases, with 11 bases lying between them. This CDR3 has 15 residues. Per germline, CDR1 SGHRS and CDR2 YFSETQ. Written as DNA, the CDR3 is TGCGCCAGCAGCTTGGTGGCGGGACTGAACTATGGCTACACCTTC. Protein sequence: CASSLVAGLNYGYTF. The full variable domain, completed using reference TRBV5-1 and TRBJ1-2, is KAGVTQTPRYLIKTRGQQVTLSCSPISGHRSVSWYQQTPGQGLQFLFEYFSETQRNKGNFPGRFSGRQFSNSRSEMNVSTLELGDSALYLCASSLVAGLNYGYTFGSGTRLTVV.

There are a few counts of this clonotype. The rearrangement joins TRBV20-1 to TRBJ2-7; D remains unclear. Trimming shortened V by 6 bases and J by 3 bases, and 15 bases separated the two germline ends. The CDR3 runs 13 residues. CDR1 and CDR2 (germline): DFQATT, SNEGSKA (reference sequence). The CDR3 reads CSAPLGLGYEQYF. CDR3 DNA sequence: TGCAGTGCACCCCTCGGGCTAGGCTACGAGCAGTACTTC.

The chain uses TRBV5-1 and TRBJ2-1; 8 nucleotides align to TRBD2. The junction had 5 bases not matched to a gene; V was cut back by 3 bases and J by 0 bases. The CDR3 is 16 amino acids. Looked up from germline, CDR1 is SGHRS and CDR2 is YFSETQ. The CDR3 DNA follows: TGCGCCAGCAGCTCGCTAGCGGGTAGCTCCTACAATGAGCAGTTCTTC. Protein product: CASSSLAGSSYNEQFF.

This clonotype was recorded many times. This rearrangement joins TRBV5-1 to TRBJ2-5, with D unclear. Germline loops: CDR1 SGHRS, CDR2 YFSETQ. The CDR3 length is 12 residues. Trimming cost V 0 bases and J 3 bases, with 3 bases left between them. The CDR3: CASSLEEETQYF. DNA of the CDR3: TGCGCCAGCAGCTTGGAAGAAGAGACCCAGTACTTC.

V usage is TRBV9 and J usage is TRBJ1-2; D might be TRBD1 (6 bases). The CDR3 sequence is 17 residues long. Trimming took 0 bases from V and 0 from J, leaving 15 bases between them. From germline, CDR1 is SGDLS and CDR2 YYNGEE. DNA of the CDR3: TGTGCCAGCAGCGTAGTTGAGGGGGTCTCCTCTAACTATGGCTACACCTTC. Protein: CASSVVEGVSSNYGYTF. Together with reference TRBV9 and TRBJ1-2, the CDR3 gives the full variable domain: DSGVTQTPKHLITATGQRVTLRCSPRSGDLSVYWYQQSLDQGLQFLIQYYNGEERAKGNILERFSAQQFPDLHSELNLSSLELGDSALYFCASSVVEGVSSNYGYTFGSGTRLTVV.

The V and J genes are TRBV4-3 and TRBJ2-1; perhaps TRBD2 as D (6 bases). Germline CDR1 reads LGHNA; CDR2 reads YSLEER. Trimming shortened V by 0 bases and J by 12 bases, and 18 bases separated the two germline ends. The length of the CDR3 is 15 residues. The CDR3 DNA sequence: TGCGCCAGCAGCCAAGAAGTTGGAGCGTTGGAGGGGCAGTTCTTC. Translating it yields CASSQEVGALEGQFF.

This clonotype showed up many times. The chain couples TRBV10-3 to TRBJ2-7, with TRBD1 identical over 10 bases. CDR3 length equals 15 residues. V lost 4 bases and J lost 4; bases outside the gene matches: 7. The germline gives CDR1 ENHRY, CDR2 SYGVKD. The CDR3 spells CAISGPGQGRYEQYF. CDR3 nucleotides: TGTGCCATCAGTGGACCGGGACAGGGGAGGTACGAGCAGTACTTC.

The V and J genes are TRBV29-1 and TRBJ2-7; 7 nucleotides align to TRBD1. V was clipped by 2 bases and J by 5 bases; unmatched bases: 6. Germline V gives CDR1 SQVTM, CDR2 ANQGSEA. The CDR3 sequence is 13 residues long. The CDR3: CSVENDRANEQYF. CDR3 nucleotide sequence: TGCAGCGTTGAAAATGACAGGGCTAACGAGCAGTACTTC.